The 9 T cell receptor beta chains in this list originate from one sample, sequenced in a study of radiation and T cells in renal cell carcinoma. Generated by immunoSEQ multiplex PCR, the TCRdb table keeps only in-frame clones and is missing some. The sample includes some 120,000 clones, 81% of them seen just once. Time point of the sample: blood 2 weeks post-SBRT. As to treatment: 15 Gy SBRT to primary tumor, nephrectomy 4 weeks later. The specimen comprised blood, sampled from a patient whose treatment included radiotherapy and nephrectomy. These receptors were collected from a man aged 50 to 59 with renal cell carcinoma.

The chain links TRBV11-3 to TRBJ1-1; D is uncertain. Trimming stripped 1 base from V and 5 bases from J, with 8 bases between. The CDR3 totals 13 residues. Germline CDR1 is SGHNT and CDR2 is YENEEA. The chain's CDR3 is CASSLVSGTEAFF. The CDR3 region has the DNA TGTGCCAGCAGCTTAGTCTCGGGAACTGAAGCTTTCTTT.

This clone was counted a few times. The rearrangement joins TRBV7-8 to TRBJ1-1; possibly TRBD1 for D (5 bases). The CDR3 consists of 13 residues. The germline gives CDR1 SGHVS, CDR2 FQNEAQ. V lost 3 bases and J 3 bases, leaving 8 bases between the germline ends. As DNA, the CDR3 is TGTGCCAGCAGCTTCGACAGTGACACTGAAGCTTTCTTT. This translates into CASSFDSDTEAFF.

The chain uses TRBV2 and TRBJ2-1; 7 nucleotides match TRBD1. Trimming removed 6 bases from V and 4 bases from J; junction bases left unmatched: 12. Per germline, CDR1 SNHLY and CDR2 FYNNEI. CDR3 length: 16 amino acids. The CDR3 coding sequence is TGTGCCAGCAGGAAAACCAGGGGGTGGGGTTACAATGAGCAGTTCTTC. Its protein product is CASRKTRGWGYNEQFF.

The J gene is TRBJ2-3, the V gene TRBV4-3; no clear D gene. Germline loops: CDR1 LGHNA, CDR2 YSLEER. V lost 4 bases and J lost 1, with 6 bases in between. CDR3 length equals 13 residues. Here the CDR3 reads CASSPYGTDTQYF. CDR3 sequence (DNA): TGCGCCAGCAGCCCGTACGGCACAGATACGCAGTATTTT.

This chain joins TRBV6-6 and TRBJ2-7; D is unresolved. Deletions cut 2 bases from V and 0 bases from J, with 2 bases between. Germline CDR1 MNHNY, CDR2 SVGAGI (reference sequence). The CDR3 covers 12 residues. The DNA of the CDR3 is TGTGCCAGCAGTTACGACTCCTACGAGCAGTACTTC. It translates to CASSYDSYEQYF.

The J gene is TRBJ2-3, the V gene TRBV18; 10 bases match TRBD2. V lost 2 bases to trimming and J lost 2 bases; unmatched junction nucleotides: 1. Looked up from germline, CDR1 is KGHSH and CDR2 is LQKENI. This CDR3 spans 15 amino acids. The CDR3 reads CASSPTSGTTDTQYF. In DNA, the CDR3 is TGTGCCAGCTCACCAACTAGCGGGACCACAGATACGCAGTATTTT.

This sequence joins TRBV25-1 and TRBJ1-2, with a possible D match to TRBD1 (6 bases). Germline V lookup: CDR1 MGHDK, CDR2 SYGVNS. The CDR3 contains 14 residues. Trimming stripped 4 bases from V and 4 bases from J, with 13 bases between. The CDR3 is CASSGMDRTYGYTF. In DNA form, the CDR3 reads TGTGCCAGCAGTGGTATGGACAGAACCTATGGCTACACCTTC.

This chain links TRBV6-5 with TRBJ2-5; 8 bases map to TRBD1. CDR3 length: 13 amino acids. Germline lookup yields CDR1 MNHEY and CDR2 SVGAGI. V gave up 6 bases and J gave up 5 bases; unmatched junction bases: 5. The CDR3 loop is CASSHRDRETQYF. Here the CDR3 DNA reads TGTGCCAGCAGCCACCGGGACAGGGAGACCCAGTACTTC.

The rearrangement joins TRBV19 to TRBJ2-2; D ambiguous. Looked up from germline, CDR1 is LNHDA and CDR2 is SQIVND (reference sequence). This CDR3 is built from 12 residues. V lost 7 bases to trimming and J lost 1 base, with 4 bases between them. The CDR3 spells CASTLNTGELFF. The CDR3 nucleotides read TGTGCCAGTACCCTGAACACCGGGGAGCTGTTTTTT.